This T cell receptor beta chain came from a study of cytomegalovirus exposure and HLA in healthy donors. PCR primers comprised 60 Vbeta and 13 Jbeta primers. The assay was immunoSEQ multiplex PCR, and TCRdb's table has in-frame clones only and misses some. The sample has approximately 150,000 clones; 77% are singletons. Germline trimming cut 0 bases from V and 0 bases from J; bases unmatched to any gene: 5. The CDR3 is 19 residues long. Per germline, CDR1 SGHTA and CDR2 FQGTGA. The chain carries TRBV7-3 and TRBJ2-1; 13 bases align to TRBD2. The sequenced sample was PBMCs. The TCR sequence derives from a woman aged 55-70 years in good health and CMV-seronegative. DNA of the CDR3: TGTGCCAGCAGCTTAACCGGGACTAGCGGGACCTACTCCTACAATGAGCAGTTCTTC. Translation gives CASSLTGTSGTYSYNEQFF.